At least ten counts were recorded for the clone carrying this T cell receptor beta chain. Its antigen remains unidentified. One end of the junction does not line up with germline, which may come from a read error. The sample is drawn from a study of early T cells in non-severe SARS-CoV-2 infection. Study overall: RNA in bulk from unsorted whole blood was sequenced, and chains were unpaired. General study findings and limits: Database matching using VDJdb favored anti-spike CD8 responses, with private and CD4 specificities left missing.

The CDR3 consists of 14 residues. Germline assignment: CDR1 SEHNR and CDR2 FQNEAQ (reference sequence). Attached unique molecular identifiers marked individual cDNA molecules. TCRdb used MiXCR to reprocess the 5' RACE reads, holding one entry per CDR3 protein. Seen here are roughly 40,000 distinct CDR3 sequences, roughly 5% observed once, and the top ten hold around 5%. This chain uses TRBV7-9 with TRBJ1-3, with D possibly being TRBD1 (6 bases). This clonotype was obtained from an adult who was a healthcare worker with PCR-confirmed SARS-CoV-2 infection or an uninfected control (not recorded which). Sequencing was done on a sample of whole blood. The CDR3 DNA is TGTGCCAGCAGCCCCCCGGGGGCTGGTAACACCATATATTTT. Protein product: CASSPPGAGNTIYF.